This TCR beta chain was profiled in a study of liver allograft versus peripheral blood T cells. Study as a whole: Comparisons were made between T cell receptor repertoires found in transplanted livers and those circulating in recipients' peripheral blood.

Points from the study as a whole: Peripheral blood T cell receptor repertoires reportedly differed from those found within liver allografts.

CDR1 and CDR2 (germline): DFQATT, SNEGSKA (reference sequence). V dropped 1 base and J dropped 7 bases, with 16 bases sitting between them. This CDR3 is built from 15 residues. TCRdb fed the reads into MiXCR, producing one record per CDR3 protein. The sample holds fewer than 4,000 distinct CDR3 sequences, roughly 15% seen once. By share, this clonotype ranks as medium-sized. Its antigen is still unknown. The TCR originated in a human patient who had a liver transplant. Some T cells could come from the graft donor. This chain joins TRBV20-1 and TRBJ2-2, with D uncertain. The CDR3 DNA sequence: TGCAGTGCTAGAGTAACGTCTTCGACGGGCGGGGAGCTGTTTTTT. It yields the protein CSARVTSSTGGELFF.